The present entry profiles one T cell receptor (beta chain) with its context. Its antigen is as yet unknown. This entry comes from a study of cytomegalovirus exposure and HLA in healthy donors. Trimming removed 2 bases from V and 5 bases from J, with 16 bases in between. CDR3 length equals 15 residues. CDR1 is SGHKS and CDR2 is YYEKEE in the germline V gene (reference sequence). Primers: 60 Vbeta forward and 13 Jbeta reverse. Produced via immunoSEQ multiplex PCR; TCRdb's table is partial and in-frame only. This sample has more than 150,000 clones, with more than 65% found just once. Points from the study as a whole: Reportedly, diagnosis of cytomegalovirus status by the classifier showed high specificity and sensitivity.

What was sequenced was PBMCs. This receptor was identified in a girl between 2 and 10 years old in good health and CMV-seropositive. The chain carries TRBV5-5 and TRBJ2-5; D possibly corresponds to TRBD2 (7 bases). As DNA, the CDR3 is TGTGCCAGCAGCTTCCGAGGGGGGGCGGGGGAGACCCAGTACTTC. Protein product: CASSFRGGAGETQYF.